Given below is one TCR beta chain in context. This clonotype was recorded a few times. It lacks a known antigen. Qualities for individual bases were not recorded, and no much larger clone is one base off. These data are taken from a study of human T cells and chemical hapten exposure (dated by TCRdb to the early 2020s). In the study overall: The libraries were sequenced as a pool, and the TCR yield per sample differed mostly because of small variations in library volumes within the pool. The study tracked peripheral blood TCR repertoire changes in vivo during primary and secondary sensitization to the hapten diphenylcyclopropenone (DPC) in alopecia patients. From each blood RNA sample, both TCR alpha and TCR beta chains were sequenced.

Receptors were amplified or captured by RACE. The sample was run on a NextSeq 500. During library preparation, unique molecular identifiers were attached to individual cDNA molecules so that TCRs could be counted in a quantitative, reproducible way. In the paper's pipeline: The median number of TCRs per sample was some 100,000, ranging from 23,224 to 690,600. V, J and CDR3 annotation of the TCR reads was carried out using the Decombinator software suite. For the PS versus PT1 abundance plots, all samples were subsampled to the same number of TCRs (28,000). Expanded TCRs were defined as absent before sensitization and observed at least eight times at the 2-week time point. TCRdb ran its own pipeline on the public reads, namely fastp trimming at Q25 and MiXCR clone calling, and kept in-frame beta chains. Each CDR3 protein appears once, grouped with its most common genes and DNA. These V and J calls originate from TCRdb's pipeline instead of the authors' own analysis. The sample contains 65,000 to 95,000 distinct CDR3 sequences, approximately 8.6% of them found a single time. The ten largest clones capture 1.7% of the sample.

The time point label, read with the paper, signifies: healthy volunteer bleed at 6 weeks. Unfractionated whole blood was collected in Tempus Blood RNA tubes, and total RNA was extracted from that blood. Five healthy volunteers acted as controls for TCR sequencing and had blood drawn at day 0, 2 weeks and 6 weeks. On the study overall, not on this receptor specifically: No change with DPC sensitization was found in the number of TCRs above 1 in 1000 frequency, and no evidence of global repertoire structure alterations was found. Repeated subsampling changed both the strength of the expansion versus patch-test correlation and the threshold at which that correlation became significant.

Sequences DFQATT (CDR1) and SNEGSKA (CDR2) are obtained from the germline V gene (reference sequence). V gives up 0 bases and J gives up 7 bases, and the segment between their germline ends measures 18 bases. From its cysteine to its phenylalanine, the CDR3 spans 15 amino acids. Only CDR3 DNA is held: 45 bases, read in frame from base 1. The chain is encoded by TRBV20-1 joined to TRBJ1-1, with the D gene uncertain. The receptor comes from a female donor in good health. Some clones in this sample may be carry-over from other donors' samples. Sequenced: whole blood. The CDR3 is CSARDWGRGIDEAFF. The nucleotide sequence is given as TGCAGTGCTAGAGATTGGGGTCGGGGAATCGATGAAGCTTTCTTT.